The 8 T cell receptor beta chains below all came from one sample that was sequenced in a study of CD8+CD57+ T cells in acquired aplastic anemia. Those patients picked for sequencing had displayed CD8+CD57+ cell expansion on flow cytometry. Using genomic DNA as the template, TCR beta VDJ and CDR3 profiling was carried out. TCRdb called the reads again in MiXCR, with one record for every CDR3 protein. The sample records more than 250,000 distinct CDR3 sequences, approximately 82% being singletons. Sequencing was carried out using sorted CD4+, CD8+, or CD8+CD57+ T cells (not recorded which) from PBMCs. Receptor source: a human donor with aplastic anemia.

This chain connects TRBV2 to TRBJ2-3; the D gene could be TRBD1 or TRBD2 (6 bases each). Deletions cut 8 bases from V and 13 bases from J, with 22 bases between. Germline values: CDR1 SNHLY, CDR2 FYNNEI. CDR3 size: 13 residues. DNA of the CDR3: TGTGCCAGCGGGCACGGGGGCACAGACACGGAGTATTTT. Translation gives CASGHGGTDTEYF.

The CDR3 sequence: CARGDRGIYNEQFF. Written as DNA, the CDR3 is TGTGCTAGAGGGGACAGGGGAATCTACAATGAGCAGTTCTTC. The chain has TRBV19 and TRBJ2-1, with 10 positions matching TRBD1. CDR1 is LNHDA, CDR2 SQIVND, per germline (reference sequence). The CDR3 has 14 residues.

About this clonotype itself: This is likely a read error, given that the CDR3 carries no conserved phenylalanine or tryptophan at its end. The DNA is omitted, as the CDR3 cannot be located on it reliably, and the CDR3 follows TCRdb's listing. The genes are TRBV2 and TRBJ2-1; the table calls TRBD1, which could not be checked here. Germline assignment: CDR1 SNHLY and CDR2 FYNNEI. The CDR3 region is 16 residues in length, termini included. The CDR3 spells CASSDGGTDTQYFGPC.

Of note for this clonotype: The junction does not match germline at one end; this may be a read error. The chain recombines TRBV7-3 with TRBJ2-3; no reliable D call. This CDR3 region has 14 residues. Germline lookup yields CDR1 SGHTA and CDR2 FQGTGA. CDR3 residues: CASSREAGPVKQCF. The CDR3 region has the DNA TGTGCCAGCTCAAGAGAGGCCGGTCCCGTTAAGCAGTGTTTT. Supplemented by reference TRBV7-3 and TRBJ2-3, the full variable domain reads GAGVSQTPSNKVTEKGKYVELRCDPISGHTALYWYRQSLGQGPEFLIYFQGTGAADDSGLPNDRFFAVRPEGSVSTLKIQRTERGDSAVYLCASSREAGPVKQCFGPGTRLTVL.

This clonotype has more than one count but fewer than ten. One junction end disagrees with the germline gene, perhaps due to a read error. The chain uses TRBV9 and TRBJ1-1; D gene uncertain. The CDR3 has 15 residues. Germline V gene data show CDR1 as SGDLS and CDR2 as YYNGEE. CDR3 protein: CASSVGSDTQSFASF. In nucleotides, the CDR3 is TGTGCCAGCAGCGTAGGTTCCGATACGCAGTCTTTTGCTTCCTTT.

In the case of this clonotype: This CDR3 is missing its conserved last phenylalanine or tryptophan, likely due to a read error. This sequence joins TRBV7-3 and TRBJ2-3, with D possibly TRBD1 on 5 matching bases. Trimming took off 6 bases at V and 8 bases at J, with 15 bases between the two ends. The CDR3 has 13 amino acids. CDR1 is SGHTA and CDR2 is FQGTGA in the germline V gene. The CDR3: CASSSRGTCTQYL. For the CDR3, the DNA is TGTGCCAGCAGTTCTAGGGGCACTTGTACGCAGTATTTG.

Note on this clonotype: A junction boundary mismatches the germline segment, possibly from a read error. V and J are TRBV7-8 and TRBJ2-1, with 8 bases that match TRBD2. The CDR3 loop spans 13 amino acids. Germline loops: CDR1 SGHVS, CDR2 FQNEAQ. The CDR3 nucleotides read TGTGCCAGCAGTGATGCGGGAGGCCACGATCCGCAGTTC. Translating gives CASSDAGGHDPQF. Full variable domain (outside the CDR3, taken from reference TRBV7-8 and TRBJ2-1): GAGVSQSPRYKVAKRGQDVALRCDPISGHVSLFWYQQALGQGPEFLTYFQNEAQLDKSGLPSDRFFAERPEGSVSTLKIQRTQQEDSAVYLCASSDAGGHDPQFGPGTRLTVL.

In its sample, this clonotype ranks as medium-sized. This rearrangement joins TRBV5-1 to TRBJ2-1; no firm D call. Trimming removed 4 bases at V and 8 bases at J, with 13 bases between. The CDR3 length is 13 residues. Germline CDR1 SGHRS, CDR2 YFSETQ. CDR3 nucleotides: TGCGCCAGCAGCCCCAAGCCCCGGGATGAGCAGTTCTTC. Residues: CASSPKPRDEQFF.